A single sample gave rise to the 20 T cell receptor beta chains below, sequenced in a study of CD8 T cells in ankylosing spondylitis. TCRdb re-called the 5' RACE reads with MiXCR, one entry per CDR3 protein. Of about 300,000 distinct CDR3 sequences detected, around 21% appear once; the ten largest clones hold about 3.5%. The sequenced material came from blood, either unsorted or a sorted T cell fraction (not recorded which). These TCRs come from a female donor with ankylosing spondylitis or in good health (not recorded which).

V is TRBV15 and J is TRBJ2-1; 8 bases agree with TRBD1. The germline gives CDR1 LNHNV, CDR2 YYDKDF (reference sequence). V shed 3 bases and J 8 bases; nucleotides not matched to a gene: 9. This CDR3 comprises 15 residues. The CDR3 sequence: CATSRQDRVRDEQFF. For the CDR3, the DNA is TGTGCCACCAGCAGGCAGGACAGGGTTCGCGATGAGCAGTTCTTC.

The genes are TRBV6-1 and TRBJ2-3; maybe TRBD2 (6 bases). The V gene's germline CDR1 is MNHNS and CDR2 SASEGT. This CDR3 is 14 amino acids long. Trimming stripped 6 bases from V and 4 bases from J, with 14 bases between. CDR3 protein: CASSPTRFADTQYF. CDR3 bases: TGTGCCAGCAGCCCGACTAGATTCGCAGATACGCAGTATTTT.

This clonotype showed up just once. The chain employs TRBV6-2 or TRBV6-3 and TRBJ2-2; 14 bases match TRBD2. The CDR3 has 18 residues. Unmatched junction bases numbered 3, after V lost 0 bases and J lost 3 bases. In germline, CDR1 is MNHEY, CDR2 SVGEGT. The CDR3 nucleotides are TGTGCCAGCAGTTACTCCGGGACTAGCGGGAGCGACACCGGGGAGCTGTTTTTT. Amino acids: CASSYSGTSGSDTGELFF.

In its sample, this clonotype was seen a few times. V gene TRBV7-6 combines with J gene TRBJ1-4; no definite D call. V was cut by 9 bases and J by 3 bases, with 14 bases left in between. The CDR3 spans 14 residues. CDR1 and CDR2 from the germline V gene are SGHVS and FNYEAQ. The CDR3: CASSWTAANEKLFF. Here the CDR3 DNA reads TGTGCCAGTTCGTGGACCGCAGCTAATGAAAAACTGTTTTTT. The whole variable domain, filled in from reference TRBV7-6 and TRBJ1-4, reads GAGVSQSPRYKVTKRGQDVALRCDPISGHVSLYWYRQALGQGPEFLTYFNYEAQQDKSGLPNDRFSAERPEGSISTLTIQRTEQRDSAMYRCASSWTAANEKLFFGSGTQLSVL.

This clonotype appeared a few times. The chain has TRBV28 and TRBJ2-7; TRBD1 is a possible D gene (6 bases). There are 16 residues in the CDR3. V gave up 3 bases and J gave up 2 bases, with 17 bases separating them. CDR1 and CDR2 from the germline V gene are MDHEN and SYDVKM. Written as DNA, the CDR3 is TGTGCCAGCAGTTTTGGGCCAACAGGGACCACCTACGAGCAGTACTTC. This codes for CASSFGPTGTTYEQYF. Drawing the rest from reference TRBV28 and TRBJ2-7, the complete variable domain is DVKVTQSSRYLVKRTGEKVFLECVQDMDHENMFWYRQDPGLGLRLIYFSYDVKMKEKGDIPEGYSVSREKKERFSLILESASTNQTSMYLCASSFGPTGTTYEQYFGPGTRLTVT.

The chain recombines TRBV4-3 with TRBJ1-5; D may be TRBD1 (5 bases). This CDR3 is 15 amino acids long. V was cut by 2 bases and J by 3 bases, with 11 bases left in between. Germline V CDR1 and CDR2: LGHNA, YSLEER. The CDR3 DNA reads TGCGCCAGCAGCCAAAATAAGGGGTCCAATCAGCCCCAGCATTTT. Its protein is CASSQNKGSNQPQHF.

This clonotype was seen a few times. The chain employs TRBV9 and TRBJ2-5; D gene unclear. Germline V gene lookup returns CDR1 SGDLS and CDR2 YYNGEE. The ends were cut back, 0 bases at V and 1 base at J, with 7 bases in the middle. The CDR3 sequence is 14 residues long. Written as DNA, the CDR3 is TGTGCCAGCAGCGTAGCTGGCACCCAAGAGACCCAGTACTTC. Amino acid sequence: CASSVAGTQETQYF. The full variable domain, rest sourced from reference TRBV9 and TRBJ2-5, is DSGVTQTPKHLITATGQRVTLRCSPRSGDLSVYWYQQSLDQGLQFLIQYYNGEERAKGNILERFSAQQFPDLHSELNLSSLELGDSALYFCASSVAGTQETQYFGPGTRLLVL.

V is TRBV10-1 and J is TRBJ2-3; possibly TRBD1 for D (5 bases). There are 13 residues in the CDR3. V lost 4 bases to trimming and J lost 2 bases, with 7 bases between them. CDR1 is WNHNN and CDR2 is SYGVQD in the germline V gene (reference sequence). The CDR3 sequence is CASSARATDTQYF. The CDR3 region has the DNA TGCGCCAGCAGTGCCAGGGCCACAGATACGCAGTATTTT.

CDR3 sequence: CASSQSPGGYEQYF. The CDR3 coding sequence is TGTGCCAGCAGCCAGTCGCCGGGAGGGTACGAGCAGTACTTC. The V gene is TRBV3-1, the J gene TRBJ2-7; TRBD2 matches at 8 bases. Germline-derived CDR1 and CDR2 are LGHDT and YNNKEL (reference sequence). J gave up 4 bases and V 3 bases, and 5 bases lay outside the gene matches. The CDR3 covers 14 residues.

This clonotype was counted many times. The rearrangement joins TRBV5-1 to TRBJ1-2; no clear D gene. With 1 base removed from V and 7 bases from J, the gap between germline ends came to 14 bases. CDR1 SGHRS and CDR2 YFSETQ come from the germline V gene. CDR3 length equals 14 residues. The CDR3 sequence: CASSLTEVGSGYTF. CDR3 nucleotide sequence: TGCGCCAGCAGCTTGACGGAGGTGGGGTCTGGCTACACCTTC. Complete variable domain (other parts from reference TRBV5-1 and TRBJ1-2): KAGVTQTPRYLIKTRGQQVTLSCSPISGHRSVSWYQQTPGQGLQFLFEYFSETQRNKGNFPGRFSGRQFSNSRSEMNVSTLELGDSALYLCASSLTEVGSGYTFGSGTRLTVV.

This clonotype has ten or more counts. The chain employs TRBV20-1 and TRBJ1-4, with 9 bases that match TRBD1. Losses at the gene ends were 4 bases for V and 4 bases for J; bases not matched to a gene: 7. The CDR3 is 15 amino acids. CDR1 and CDR2 from the germline V gene are DFQATT and SNEGSKA (reference sequence). CDR3 loop: CSATPQGAGNEKLFF. The CDR3 nucleotides read TGCAGTGCTACCCCACAGGGGGCGGGTAATGAAAAACTGTTTTTT.

This clonotype was observed at least ten times. The chain uses TRBV7-2 and TRBJ2-7; perhaps TRBD1 as D (5 bases). CDR1 and CDR2 from the germline V gene are SGHTA and FQGNSA. There are 13 residues in the CDR3. V lost 5 bases and J 4 bases, leaving 12 bases between the germline ends. The CDR3 sequence is CASSPRQSYEQYF. Written as DNA, the CDR3 is TGTGCCAGCAGCCCTCGACAGTCATACGAGCAGTACTTC.

The sample holds many counts of this clonotype. The chain employs TRBV12-3 or TRBV12-4 and TRBJ2-1; maybe TRBD2 (6 bases). The CDR3 extends over 15 amino acids. Trimming took off 4 bases at V and 0 bases at J, with 10 bases between the two ends. CDR3 sequence reads: CASSWRVRSYNEQFF. The DNA for the CDR3 is TGTGCCAGCAGTTGGAGGGTCCGCTCCTACAATGAGCAGTTCTTC.

This clonotype was found many times. J is TRBJ2-2 and V is TRBV6-5; perhaps TRBD1 as D (5 bases). Trimming stripped 3 bases from V and 1 base from J, with 6 bases between. The CDR3 runs 14 residues. Germline loops: CDR1 MNHEY, CDR2 SVGAGI. CDR3 sequence reads: CASSYRGNTGELFF. DNA for the CDR3: TGTGCCAGCAGTTATAGGGGGAACACCGGGGAGCTGTTTTTT.

This clonotype appeared many times. The rearrangement links TRBV10-3 to TRBJ1-2; D unresolved. V was cut by 3 bases and J by 7 bases, with 21 bases left in between. The V gene's germline CDR1 is ENHRY and CDR2 SYGVKD. The CDR3 length is 16 residues. CDR3 in DNA: TGTGCCATCAGTGAACCGAGACCGGTCTCTCAGTCTGGCTACACCTTC. Amino acids: CAISEPRPVSQSGYTF.

This clonotype was observed at least ten times. V usage is TRBV29-1 and J usage is TRBJ1-2; 7 bases are shared with TRBD1. J was trimmed by 6 bases and V by 0 bases; bases with no gene match: 16. Germline CDR1 and CDR2: SQVTM and ANQGSEA. This CDR3 has 17 amino acids. CDR3 region: CSVEDGSQGHYGNGYTF. CDR3 nucleotides: TGCAGCGTTGAAGACGGGTCACAGGGGCATTACGGGAATGGCTACACCTTC.

This clonotype has more than one count but fewer than ten. The chain couples TRBV20-1 to TRBJ2-7; 8 nucleotides match TRBD2. V shed 0 bases, J shed 0 bases, and the junction held 7 bases outside the gene matches. Germline V CDR1 and CDR2: DFQATT, SNEGSKA (reference sequence). This CDR3 region has 16 residues. The CDR3 DNA is TGCAGTGCTAGAGATCCAAAGCGGGGGAGCTCCTACGAGCAGTACTTC. Translation: CSARDPKRGSSYEQYF.

This clonotype occurred many times. The chain employs TRBV27 and TRBJ1-1, with 7 bases fitting TRBD1. After removal of 5 bases from V and 1 base from J, the junction contained 4 bases not matched to a gene. Germline V gives CDR1 MNHEY, CDR2 SMNVEV (reference sequence). The CDR3 is 14 amino acids. CDR3 sequence reads: CASSRRQGNTEAFF. CDR3 sequence (DNA): TGTGCCAGCAGTAGAAGACAGGGGAACACTGAAGCTTTCTTT.

This chain uses TRBV6-1 with TRBJ1-1; 8 bases align to TRBD1. V lost 5 bases, J lost 1 base, and 6 bases stayed unmatched. Germline assignment: CDR1 MNHNS and CDR2 SASEGT. The CDR3 loop spans 15 amino acids. In DNA form, the CDR3 reads TGTGCCAGCAGTCCCGCCGGGACAGGGAACACTGAAGCTTTCTTT. It encodes CASSPAGTGNTEAFF.

V gene TRBV6-2 or TRBV6-3 combines with J gene TRBJ2-1; D remains unclear. This CDR3 region has 12 residues. V was cut by 4 bases and J by 13 bases, with 14 bases left in between. Germline loops: CDR1 MNHEY, CDR2 SVGEGT. The DNA for the CDR3 is TGTGCCAGCAGTTCCCCCCAGCGAGGACAGTTCTTC. Protein sequence: CASSSPQRGQFF.